The source of this T cell receptor (beta chain) is a study of blood T cell repertoires in COVID-19 (dated by TCRdb to the early 2020s). Turning to the overall study: Samples covering the acute and convalescent phases of COVID-19 were provided by collaborators in the United States, Italy and Spain. The prospective study material was composed of cDNA or gDNA derived from T cells, B-cell-depleted T cells, or PBMCs. HLA class I and class II types, where available, came from metadata supplied by the sample provider rather than from assay-based typing. The sample metadata nearly always contained a de-identified subject ID, COVID-19 status, age in years and sex. The samples were drawn from the first 160 participants of the ongoing ImmuneRACE study and from 950 to 1,500 subjects provided by 6 global collaborators. The dataset comprised deeply sampled blood TCRbeta repertoires from subjects exposed to, actively infected with, or recovered from COVID-19. The repertoires were released in a freely available public database intended as a resource for research on the immune response to SARS-CoV-2. Broader findings and caveats from the paper: Clinical and demographic metadata were provided uncurated, with the amount varying by source and participant.

In Seattle, one collaborating source enrolled patients while the infection was active and tracked those patients longitudinally over the course of disease. Whole blood was collected in K2EDTA tubes by collaborating institutions according to the institutions' own protocols. Collaborator samples were shipped for TCRbeta analysis as frozen whole blood, isolated PBMCs, or DNA extracted from either sample type. A note on this clone: The antigen this receptor binds is unknown. Base quality data are lacking; no much larger clone is found one base away.

TCRbeta CDR3 regions were amplified from genomic DNA using the immunoSEQ Assay, a bias-controlled multiplex PCR. From the authors' description of their analysis: Within the assay, amplification of reference gene primers was used to estimate how many nucleated cells each sample contained. To quantify the absolute abundance of each unique TCRbeta CDR3 rearrangement, sequence reads were collapsed and filtered. Productive Simpson clonality was computed per sample as the square root of Simpson's diversity index over productive rearrangements. This immuneACCESS table, as held by TCRdb, lists in-frame sequences with V and J called but not all clones. Of the missing ones, under half trace to an unresolved V gene in checked studies; the others have no known cause. The V and J calls and clone size are taken from that table; D and trimming were inferred from the DNA. In all, the sample holds about 100,000 clones, and approximately 90% of those were seen once. More than 3.5% of the sample rests with the top ten.

Its CDR3 holds 13 amino acids, cysteine through phenylalanine. Solely the CDR3 DNA is kept, with 39 bases framed from the first base. Via the germline V gene (reference sequence), CDR1 is LNHDA and CDR2 SQIVND. V is clipped by 5 bases and J by 1 base, and the sequence between their germline boundaries is 7 bases long. This receptor was obtained from a human donor with COVID-19, enrolled during active disease. The donor label of this sample is uncertain. Recombination connected TRBV19 to TRBJ2-3; no confident D gene assignment can be made. Sequenced material: peripheral blood. Here is the DNA: TGTGCCAGTAGTCCCCCTGGCACAGATACGCAGTATTTT. The encoded protein is CASSPPGTDTQYF.